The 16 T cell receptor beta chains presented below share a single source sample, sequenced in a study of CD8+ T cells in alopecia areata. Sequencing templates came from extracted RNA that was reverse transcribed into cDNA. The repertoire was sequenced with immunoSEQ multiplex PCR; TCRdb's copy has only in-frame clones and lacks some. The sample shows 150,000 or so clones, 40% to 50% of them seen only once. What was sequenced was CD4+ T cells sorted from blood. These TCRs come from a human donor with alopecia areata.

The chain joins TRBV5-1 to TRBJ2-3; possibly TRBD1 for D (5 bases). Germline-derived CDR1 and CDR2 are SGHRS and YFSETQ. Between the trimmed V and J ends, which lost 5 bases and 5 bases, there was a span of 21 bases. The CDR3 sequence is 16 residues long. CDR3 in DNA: TGCGCCAGCAGTGGTGGCCAGGGAAGTCCTAAAGATACGCAGTATTTT. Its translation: CASSGGQGSPKDTQYF.

The CDR3 DNA is TGCAGCGTTGTACGTGGCACGAACACTGAAGCTTTCTTT. Translated, it gives CSVVRGTNTEAFF. The chain combines TRBV29-1 with TRBJ1-1; no reliable D call. CDR1 and CDR2 from the germline V gene are SQVTM and ANQGSEA. The CDR3 spans 13 residues. V was trimmed by 4 bases and J by 1 base, leaving 10 bases between them.

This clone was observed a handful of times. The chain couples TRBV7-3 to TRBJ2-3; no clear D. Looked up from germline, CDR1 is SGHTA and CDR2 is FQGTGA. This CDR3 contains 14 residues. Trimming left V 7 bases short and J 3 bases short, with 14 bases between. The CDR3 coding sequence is TGTGCCAGCAACCTTGGGTTACAAACAGATACGCAGTATTTT. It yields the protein CASNLGLQTDTQYF. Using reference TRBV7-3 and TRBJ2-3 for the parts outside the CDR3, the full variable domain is GAGVSQTPSNKVTEKGKYVELRCDPISGHTALYWYRQSLGQGPEFLIYFQGTGAADDSGLPNDRFFAVRPEGSVSTLKIQRTERGDSAVYLCASNLGLQTDTQYFGPGTRLTVL.

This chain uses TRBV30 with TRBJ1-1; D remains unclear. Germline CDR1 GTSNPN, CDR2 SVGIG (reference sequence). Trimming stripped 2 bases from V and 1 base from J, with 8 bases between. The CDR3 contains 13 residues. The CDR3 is CAWSILQNTEAFF. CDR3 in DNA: TGTGCCTGGAGTATACTTCAGAACACTGAAGCTTTCTTT. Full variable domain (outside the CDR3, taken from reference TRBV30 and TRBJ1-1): SQTIHQWPATLVQPVGSPLSLECTVEGTSNPNLYWYRQAAGRGLQLLFYSVGIGQISSEVPQNLSASRPQDRQFILSSKKLLLSDSGFYLCAWSILQNTEAFFGQGTRLTVV.

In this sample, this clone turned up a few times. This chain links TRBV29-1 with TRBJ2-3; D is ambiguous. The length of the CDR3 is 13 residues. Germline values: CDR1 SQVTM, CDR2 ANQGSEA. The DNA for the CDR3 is TGCAGTGCGTCGGGTCCGGACACAGATACGCAGTATTTT. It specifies CSASGPDTDTQYF.

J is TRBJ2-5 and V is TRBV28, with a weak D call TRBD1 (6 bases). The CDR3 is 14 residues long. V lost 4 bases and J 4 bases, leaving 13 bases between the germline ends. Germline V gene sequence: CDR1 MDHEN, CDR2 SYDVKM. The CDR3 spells CASSSQGARETQYF. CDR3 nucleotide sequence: TGTGCCAGCAGTTCACAGGGAGCTCGAGAGACCCAGTACTTC.

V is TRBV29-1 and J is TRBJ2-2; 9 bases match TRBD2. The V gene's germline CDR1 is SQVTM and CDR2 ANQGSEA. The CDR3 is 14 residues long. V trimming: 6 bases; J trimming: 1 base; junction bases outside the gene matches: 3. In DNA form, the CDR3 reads TGCAGCGTCTTTAGCGGGAGGAACACCGGGGAGCTGTTTTTT. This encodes CSVFSGRNTGELFF.

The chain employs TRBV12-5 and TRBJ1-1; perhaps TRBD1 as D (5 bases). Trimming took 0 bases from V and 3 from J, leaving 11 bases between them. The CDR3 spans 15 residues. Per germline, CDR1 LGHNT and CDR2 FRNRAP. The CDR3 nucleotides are TGTGCTAGTGGTTTGGTACCAGGGCGGGACACTGAAGCTTTCTTT. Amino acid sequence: CASGLVPGRDTEAFF.

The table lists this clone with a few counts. CDR3 residues: CSVGPRAGGYEQYF. CDR3 sequence (DNA): TGCAGCGTGGGACCGAGAGCGGGAGGATACGAGCAGTACTTC. The gene calls are TRBV29-1 and TRBJ2-7; 9 nucleotides align to TRBD2. Trimming cost V 6 bases and J 4 bases; bases outside gene matches: 10. The germline CDR1 and CDR2 sequences are SQVTM and ANQGSEA. This CDR3 has 14 residues.

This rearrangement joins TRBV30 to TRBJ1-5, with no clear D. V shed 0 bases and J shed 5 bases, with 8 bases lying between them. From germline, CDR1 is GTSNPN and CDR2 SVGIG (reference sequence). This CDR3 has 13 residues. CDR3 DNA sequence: TGTGCCTGGAGTGTAGGGCCTGATCAGCCCCAGCATTTT. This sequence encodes CAWSVGPDQPQHF.

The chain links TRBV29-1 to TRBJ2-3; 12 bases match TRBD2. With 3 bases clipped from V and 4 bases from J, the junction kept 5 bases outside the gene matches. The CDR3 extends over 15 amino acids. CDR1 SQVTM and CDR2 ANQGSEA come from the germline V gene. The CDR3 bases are TGCAGCGTTGACCCCCTAGCGGGAGGGTCAGATACGCAGTATTTT. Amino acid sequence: CSVDPLAGGSDTQYF.

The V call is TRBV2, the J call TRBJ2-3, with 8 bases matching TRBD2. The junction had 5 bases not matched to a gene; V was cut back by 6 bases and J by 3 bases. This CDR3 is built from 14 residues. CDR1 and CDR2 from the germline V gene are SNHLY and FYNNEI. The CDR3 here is CASSRTSRTDTQYF. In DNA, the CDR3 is TGTGCCAGCAGCCGGACTAGCAGGACAGATACGCAGTATTTT.

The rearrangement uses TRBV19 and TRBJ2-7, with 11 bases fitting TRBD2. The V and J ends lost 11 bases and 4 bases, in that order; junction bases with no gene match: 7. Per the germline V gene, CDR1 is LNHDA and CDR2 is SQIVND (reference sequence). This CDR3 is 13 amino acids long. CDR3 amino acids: CASESSGRYEQYF. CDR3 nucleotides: TGTGCCTCGGAATCTAGCGGGAGGTACGAGCAGTACTTC.

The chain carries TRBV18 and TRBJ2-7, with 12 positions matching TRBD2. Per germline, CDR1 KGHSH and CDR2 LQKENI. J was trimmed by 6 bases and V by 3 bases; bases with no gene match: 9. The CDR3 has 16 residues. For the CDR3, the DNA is TGTGCCAGCTCACCGATGCTAGCGGGAGGGCATAGCGAGCAGTACTTC. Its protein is CASSPMLAGGHSEQYF. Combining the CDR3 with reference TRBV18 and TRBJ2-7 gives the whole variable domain NAGVMQNPRHLVRRRGQEARLRCSPMKGHSHVYWYRQLPEEGLKFMVYLQKENIIDESGMPKERFSAEFPKEGPSILRIQQVVRGDSAAYFCASSPMLAGGHSEQYFGPGTRLTVT.

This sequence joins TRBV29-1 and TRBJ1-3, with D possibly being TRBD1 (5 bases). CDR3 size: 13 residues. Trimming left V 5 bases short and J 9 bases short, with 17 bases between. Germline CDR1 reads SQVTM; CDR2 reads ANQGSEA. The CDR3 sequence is CSVPGGVLCTIYF. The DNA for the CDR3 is TGCAGCGTTCCGGGGGGGGTTCTCTGCACCATATATTTT.

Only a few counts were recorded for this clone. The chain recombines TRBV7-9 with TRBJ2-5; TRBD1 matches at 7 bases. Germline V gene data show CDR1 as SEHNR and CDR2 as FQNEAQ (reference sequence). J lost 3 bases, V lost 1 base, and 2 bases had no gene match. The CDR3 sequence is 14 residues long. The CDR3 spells CASSLEGQKETQYF. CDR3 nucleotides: TGTGCCAGCAGCTTAGAGGGACAGAAAGAGACCCAGTACTTC.